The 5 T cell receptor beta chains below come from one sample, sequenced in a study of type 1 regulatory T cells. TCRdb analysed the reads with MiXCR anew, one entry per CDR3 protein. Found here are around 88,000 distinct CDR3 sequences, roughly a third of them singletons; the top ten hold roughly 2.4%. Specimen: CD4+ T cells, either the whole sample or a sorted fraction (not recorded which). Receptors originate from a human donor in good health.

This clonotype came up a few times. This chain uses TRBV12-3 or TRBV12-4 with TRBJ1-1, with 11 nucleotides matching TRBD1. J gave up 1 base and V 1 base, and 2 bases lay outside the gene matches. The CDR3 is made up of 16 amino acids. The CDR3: CASSLGTGGENTEAFF. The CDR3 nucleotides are TGTGCCAGCAGTTTAGGGACAGGGGGCGAGAACACTGAAGCTTTCTTT.

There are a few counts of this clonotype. CDR3 coding DNA: TGCGCCAGCGGCACGGACAGCACCAACCTGAACACTGAAGCTTTCTTT. This translates into CASGTDSTNLNTEAFF. The chain carries TRBV5-1 and TRBJ1-1, with D tentatively TRBD1 (6 bases). The length of the CDR3 is 16 residues. V was trimmed by 7 bases and J by 0 bases, leaving 19 bases between them. The germline gives CDR1 SGHRS, CDR2 YFSETQ.

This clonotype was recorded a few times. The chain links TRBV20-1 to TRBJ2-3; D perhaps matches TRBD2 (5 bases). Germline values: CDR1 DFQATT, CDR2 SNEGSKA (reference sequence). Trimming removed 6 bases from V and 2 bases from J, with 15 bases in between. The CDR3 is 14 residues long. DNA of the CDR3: TGCAGTGCCAGTGGTTGGGAGCCCACAGATACGCAGTATTTT. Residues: CSASGWEPTDTQYF.

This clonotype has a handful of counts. The CDR3 DNA follows: TGTGCCAGAATACCAGATACGCAGTATTTT. This gives the protein CARIPDTQYF. The rearrangement joins TRBV11-2 to TRBJ2-3; D gene unclear. CDR1 SGHAT and CDR2 FQNNGV come from the germline V gene. This CDR3 comprises 10 residues. V shed 9 bases and J shed 4 bases, with 5 bases lying between them.

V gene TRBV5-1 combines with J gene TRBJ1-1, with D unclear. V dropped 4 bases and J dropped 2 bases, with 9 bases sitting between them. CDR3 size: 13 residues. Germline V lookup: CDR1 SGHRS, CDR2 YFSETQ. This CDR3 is CASSEVSNTEAFF. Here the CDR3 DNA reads TGCGCCAGCAGCGAGGTTTCTAACACTGAAGCTTTCTTT.